Reported below is one T cell receptor beta chain. The CDR3 has 12 residues. This entry comes from a study of blood T cell repertoires in COVID-19. Assay used: immunoSEQ multiplex PCR; TCRdb lists only in-frame clones, some missing. Of 150,000 to 250,000 clones listed, roughly four fifths are singletons. Cohort 3 donors counted as recovered after two negative PCRs, clearance, or resolved symptoms. Sequenced material: PBMCs or T cells enriched from blood (not recorded which). This clonotype was obtained from a middle-aged man who had recovered from COVID-19. The chain couples TRBV21-1 to TRBJ2-7; the table's D gene call, TRBD1, was not cross checked with the DNA. TRBV21-1 is a pseudogene locus. DNA for the CDR3: TGTGCCAGCGCCGACAGAGCCTACGAGCAGTACGTC. It specifies CASADRAYEQYV.